These 28 T cell receptor beta chains share one sample of origin, sequenced in a study of response to subunit inactivated influenza vaccine. Each CDR3 protein is one row after TCRdb ran MiXCR on the RT-PCR reads. The sample records roughly 700,000 distinct CDR3 sequences, about 15% being singletons. This specimen was PBMCs from blood, taken 14 to 15 days before vaccination. The receptors derive from a man aged 45 to 65 who received an inactivated influenza vaccine.

This clonotype appeared a few times. The chain couples TRBV6-1 to TRBJ1-3; D not resolved. There are 14 residues in the CDR3. Germline values: CDR1 MNHNS, CDR2 SASEGT. V lost 6 bases to trimming and J lost 7 bases, with 16 bases between them. DNA for the CDR3: TGTGCCAGCAGGGCCCAAATGGGAGGGAACACCATATATTTT. It encodes CASRAQMGGNTIYF.

There are a few counts of this clonotype. The DNA of the CDR3 is TGTGCCAGCAGTGGGACAGGGGATCAGCCCCAGCATTTT. The encoded protein is CASSGTGDQPQHF. The V call is TRBV6-1, the J call TRBJ1-5; 9 positions match TRBD1. Trimming cost V 4 bases and J 5 bases; bases outside gene matches: 0. The CDR3 is 13 amino acids. The germline gives CDR1 MNHNS, CDR2 SASEGT.

This sequence joins TRBV20-1 and TRBJ2-1, with 10 nucleotides matching TRBD2. V lost 0 bases to trimming and J lost 9 bases; unmatched junction nucleotides: 11. CDR3 size: 16 residues. The germline V gene encodes CDR1 DFQATT and CDR2 SNEGSKA (reference sequence). The CDR3 here is CSARETSGRGNSEQFF. CDR3 DNA sequence: TGCAGTGCTAGAGAAACCAGCGGGAGGGGTAATAGTGAGCAGTTCTTC.

The chain carries TRBV7-9 and TRBJ2-1, with D perhaps TRBD2 (5 bases). The V end was cut by 5 bases, the J end by 6 bases, with 23 bases between. The CDR3 consists of 17 residues. Germline loops: CDR1 SEHNR, CDR2 FQNEAQ (reference sequence). CDR3 sequence: CASSRLPGAANFNEQFF. CDR3 in DNA: TGTGCCAGCAGCAGACTCCCAGGAGCGGCGAATTTCAATGAGCAGTTCTTC.

This clonotype was observed a few times. The rearrangement joins TRBV7-9 to TRBJ2-3; possible D gene TRBD1, 6 bases. Looked up from germline, CDR1 is SEHNR and CDR2 is FQNEAQ (reference sequence). V lost 4 bases and J 3 bases, leaving 14 bases between the germline ends. The CDR3 has 15 amino acids. The CDR3 DNA reads TGTGCCAGCAGCTCCGTGGCGCAGGGGACAGATACGCAGTATTTT. Its translation: CASSSVAQGTDTQYF.

The chain has TRBV20-1 and TRBJ1-4; no firm D call. This CDR3 has 13 residues. Germline V lookup: CDR1 DFQATT, CDR2 SNEGSKA (reference sequence). The V and J ends lost 3 bases and 6 bases respectively, with 11 bases between them. The CDR3, as DNA: TGCAGTGCTAGTGCCGGTTTGGATGAAAAACTGTTTTTT. Amino acid sequence: CSASAGLDEKLFF.

This clonotype has a count of ten or more. The J gene is TRBJ2-5, the V gene TRBV5-1; 12 bases fit TRBD2. The CDR3 sequence is 15 residues long. V gave up 5 bases and J gave up 4 bases; unmatched junction bases: 6. Germline V CDR1 and CDR2: SGHRS, YFSETQ. The CDR3: CASSPTSGRPETQYF. The CDR3 DNA is TGCGCCAGCAGTCCGACTAGCGGGAGACCAGAGACCCAGTACTTC.

This clonotype was observed a few times. V usage is TRBV20-1 and J usage is TRBJ2-3, with a possible D match to TRBD2 (7 bases). This CDR3 is built from 13 residues. Germline lookup yields CDR1 DFQATT and CDR2 SNEGSKA (reference sequence). CDR3 residues: CTTGGARADTQYF. The CDR3 DNA reads as TGCACCACTGGGGGGGCGAGGGCAGATACGCAGTATTTT.

In this sample, this clonotype turned up a few times. This chain connects TRBV12-3 or TRBV12-4 to TRBJ2-7; D gene unclear. Trimming shortened V by 6 bases and J by 7 bases, and 13 bases separated the two germline ends. This CDR3 spans 12 amino acids. The CDR3 reads CASSPYGREQYF. The DNA for the CDR3 is TGTGCCAGCAGCCCTTACGGGCGGGAGCAGTACTTC.

This clonotype has a count of ten or more. The chain uses TRBV12-3 or TRBV12-4 and TRBJ2-1, with 10 nucleotides matching TRBD2. The CDR3 spans 16 residues. Unmatched junction bases numbered 12, after V lost 6 bases and J lost 7 bases. The CDR3 nucleotides read TGTGCCAGCAGCATCCGCCTAGCGGGAGTAGGGAATGAGCAGTTCTTC. This sequence encodes CASSIRLAGVGNEQFF.

The chain has TRBV10-3 and TRBJ1-2; no definite D call. Germline assignment: CDR1 ENHRY and CDR2 SYGVKD. The CDR3 has 13 residues. Trimming left V 3 bases short and J 0 bases short, with 5 bases between. As DNA, the CDR3 is TGTGCCATCAGTGATACGGCTAACTATGGCTACACCTTC. Its translation is CAISDTANYGYTF.

This clonotype was seen more than once but under ten times. The chain has TRBV24-1 and TRBJ2-3; 11 bases match TRBD2. Germline assignment: CDR1 KGHDR and CDR2 SFDVKD. The length of the CDR3 is 15 residues. Germline trimming cut 4 bases from V and 2 bases from J; bases unmatched to any gene: 1. CDR3 nucleotides: TGTGCCACCAGTGAGACTAGCGGGATCACAGATACGCAGTATTTT. Protein: CATSETSGITDTQYF.

Only a few counts were recorded for this clonotype. The chain uses TRBV4-3 and TRBJ2-1; 10 bases are a match to TRBD2. The germline V gene has CDR1 LGHNA and CDR2 YSLEER. With V trimmed by 3 bases and J by 7 bases, 12 bases remained unmatched. This CDR3 region has 17 residues. The CDR3, as DNA: TGCGCCAGCAGCCACGACGCTTGGGGTAGCGGGAGGAATGAGCAGTTCTTC. Translated: CASSHDAWGSGRNEQFF.

The chain uses TRBV25-1 and TRBJ2-3; D may be TRBD2 (6 bases). The CDR3 is 13 amino acids. Germline V gives CDR1 MGHDK, CDR2 SYGVNS. The germline V and J ends were trimmed by 3 bases and 4 bases, with 8 bases remaining between them. The CDR3 DNA reads as TGTGCCAGCAGTGATGGGGAGGCAGATACGCAGTATTTT. It translates to CASSDGEADTQYF.

The chain links TRBV9 to TRBJ1-3; possible D gene TRBD1, 6 bases. V was shortened by 3 bases and J by 4 bases, with 14 bases between the two germline ends. CDR3 size: 15 residues. The germline V gene has CDR1 SGDLS and CDR2 YYNGEE. The CDR3 nucleotides read TGTGCCAGCAGCGCAGGGGCAGGAGAGGGAAACACCATATATTTT. It translates to CASSAGAGEGNTIYF.

In its sample, this clonotype was seen a few times. V is TRBV7-9 and J is TRBJ2-5, with 11 bases lining up with TRBD2. V trimming: 5 bases; J trimming: 0 bases; junction bases outside the gene matches: 8. This CDR3 region has 17 residues. Germline V gene lookup returns CDR1 SEHNR and CDR2 FQNEAQ (reference sequence). DNA of the CDR3: TGTGCCAGCAGCAAAGGCCTAGCGGGAGGTCACCAAGAGACCCAGTACTTC. This gives the protein CASSKGLAGGHQETQYF.

This clonotype was seen at least ten times. The V call is TRBV10-3, the J call TRBJ2-7; D is uncertain. Germline V lookup: CDR1 ENHRY, CDR2 SYGVKD. The CDR3 length is 12 residues. Trimming pared 2 bases from V and 3 bases from J, leaving 5 bases between. CDR3 bases: TGTGCCATCAGTGAGACCCTCTACGAGCAGTACTTC. Its translation is CAISETLYEQYF.

This clonotype was counted between two and nine times. This chain links TRBV20-1 with TRBJ2-2; 10 nucleotides agree with TRBD2. The CDR3 length is 14 residues. CDR1 is DFQATT, CDR2 SNEGSKA, per germline (reference sequence). The trim removed 5 bases at V and 6 bases at J, leaving 6 bases unmatched. The CDR3 spells CSAASGGASGELFF. CDR3 DNA: TGCAGTGCTGCCAGCGGGGGGGCCTCCGGGGAGCTGTTTTTT.

The chain carries TRBV6-5 and TRBJ2-3; D perhaps matches TRBD1 (5 bases). The CDR3 contains 14 residues. The germline V gene encodes CDR1 MNHEY and CDR2 SVGAGI. Trimming stripped 2 bases from V and 6 bases from J, with 12 bases between. The CDR3 loop is CASSYGHRADTQYF. DNA for the CDR3: TGTGCCAGCAGTTACGGACACCGGGCGGATACGCAGTATTTT.

The V call is TRBV6-5, the J call TRBJ1-6; D is unclear. Between the trimmed V and J ends, which lost 7 bases and 8 bases, there was a span of 9 bases. Germline V gene sequence: CDR1 MNHEY, CDR2 SVGAGI. The CDR3 sequence is 12 residues long. The CDR3 sequence: CASTRGYSPLHF. The CDR3 DNA follows: TGTGCCAGCACCCGGGGTTATTCACCCCTCCACTTT.

This clonotype has only a few counts. The rearrangement uses TRBV20-1 and TRBJ1-1; 7 bases are shared with TRBD1. The V segment lost 6 bases and the J segment 4 bases; nucleotides outside the gene matches: 8. This CDR3 is built from 13 residues. Per germline, CDR1 DFQATT and CDR2 SNEGSKA (reference sequence). CDR3 amino acids: CSAPGQEGTEAFF. The CDR3 coding sequence is TGCAGTGCCCCTGGACAGGAAGGCACTGAAGCTTTCTTT.

The rearrangement links TRBV12-3 or TRBV12-4 to TRBJ2-2; D is perhaps TRBD1 or TRBD2 (6 bases each). The CDR3 spans 16 residues. With 3 bases removed from V and 1 base from J, the gap between germline ends came to 12 bases. The CDR3 coding sequence is TGTGCCAGCAGTTTGATGGGGGGCCGGAACACCGGGGAGCTGTTTTTT. Amino acid sequence: CASSLMGGRNTGELFF.

This clonotype was recorded a few times. The chain links TRBV5-1 to TRBJ1-2, with D unclear. The ends were cut back, 4 bases at V and 5 bases at J, with 12 bases in the middle. The CDR3 has 13 amino acids. Looked up from germline, CDR1 is SGHRS and CDR2 is YFSETQ. CDR3 coding DNA: TGCGCCAGCAGCCTGAATGGAGTTTATGGCTACACCTTC. Encoded protein: CASSLNGVYGYTF.

At least ten counts were recorded for this clonotype. This chain joins TRBV9 and TRBJ2-7; the D is unclear. The CDR3 has 13 residues. The germline V gene encodes CDR1 SGDLS and CDR2 YYNGEE. The V end was cut by 4 bases, the J end by 1 base, with 9 bases between. Here the CDR3 reads CASSPSLSYEQYF. CDR3 coding DNA: TGTGCCAGCAGCCCTTCTCTATCCTACGAGCAGTACTTC.

V usage is TRBV5-1 and J usage is TRBJ2-7; weak D call: TRBD2 (5 bases). The CDR3 is 13 amino acids. With 6 bases removed from V and 2 bases from J, the gap between germline ends came to 12 bases. In germline, CDR1 is SGHRS, CDR2 YFSETQ. The CDR3 DNA is TGCGCCAGCAACTCCGCGGGTGCCTACGAGCAGTACTTC. As protein: CASNSAGAYEQYF.

This clonotype was counted only a few times. This sequence joins TRBV21-1 and TRBJ2-6; the table gives TRBD2 as D, unverified against the DNA. TRBV21-1 is a documented pseudogene. The CDR3 extends over 18 amino acids. CDR3 residues: CASSTEGPPSSGANVLTF. CDR3 bases: TGTGCCAGCAGCACAGAGGGGCCTCCCAGCTCTGGGGCCAACGTCCTGACTTTC.

This clonotype showed up just a few times. The chain combines TRBV13 with TRBJ1-6; no clear D. The CDR3 sequence is 13 residues long. Germline values: CDR1 PRHDT, CDR2 FYEKMQ (reference sequence). Deletions cut 5 bases from V and 6 bases from J, with 8 bases between. Here the CDR3 DNA reads TGTGCCAGCAGCCGGGAAATTAATTCACCCCTCCACTTT. The encoded protein is CASSREINSPLHF.

V gene TRBV28 combines with J gene TRBJ2-7; D unclear. Germline CDR1 and CDR2: MDHEN and SYDVKM. The CDR3 loop spans 11 amino acids. The V gene lost 6 bases and the J gene lost 5 bases, with 8 bases spanning the gap. In DNA, the CDR3 is TGTGCCAGCAGCCGACCAAACGAGCAGTACTTC. This gives the protein CASSRPNEQYF.